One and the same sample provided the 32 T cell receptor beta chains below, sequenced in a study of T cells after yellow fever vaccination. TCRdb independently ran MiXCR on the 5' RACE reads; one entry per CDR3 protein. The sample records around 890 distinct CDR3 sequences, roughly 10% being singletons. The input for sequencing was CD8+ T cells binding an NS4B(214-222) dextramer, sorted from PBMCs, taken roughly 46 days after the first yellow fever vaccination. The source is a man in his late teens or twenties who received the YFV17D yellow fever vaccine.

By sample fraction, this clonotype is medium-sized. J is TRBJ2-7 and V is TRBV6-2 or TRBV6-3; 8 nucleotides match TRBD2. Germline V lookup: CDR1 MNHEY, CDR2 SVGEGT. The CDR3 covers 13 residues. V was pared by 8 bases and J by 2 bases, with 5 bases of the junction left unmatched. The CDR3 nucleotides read TGTGCCAGCTTACCGGGACTAGCCTACGAGCAGTACTTC. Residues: CASLPGLAYEQYF.

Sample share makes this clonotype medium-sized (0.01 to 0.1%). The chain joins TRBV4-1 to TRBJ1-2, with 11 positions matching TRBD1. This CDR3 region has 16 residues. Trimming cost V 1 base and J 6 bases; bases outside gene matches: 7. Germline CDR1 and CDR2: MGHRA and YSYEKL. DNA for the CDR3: TGCGCCAGCAGCCAAGTTCCGGGACAGGGGGTCGATGGCTACACCTTC. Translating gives CASSQVPGQGVDGYTF.

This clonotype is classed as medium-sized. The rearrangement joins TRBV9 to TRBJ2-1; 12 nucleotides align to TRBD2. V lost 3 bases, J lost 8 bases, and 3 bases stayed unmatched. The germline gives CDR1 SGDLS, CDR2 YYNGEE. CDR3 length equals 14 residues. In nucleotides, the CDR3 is TGTGCCAGCAGCGGCCGGACTAGCGGGGATGAGCAGTTCTTC. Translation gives CASSGRTSGDEQFF.

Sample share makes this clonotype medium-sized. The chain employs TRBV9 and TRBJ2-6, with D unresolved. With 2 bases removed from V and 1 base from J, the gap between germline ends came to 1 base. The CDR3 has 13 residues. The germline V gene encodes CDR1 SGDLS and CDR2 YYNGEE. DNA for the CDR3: TGTGCCAGCAGCGTTTCTGGGGCCAACGTCCTGACTTTC. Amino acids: CASSVSGANVLTF. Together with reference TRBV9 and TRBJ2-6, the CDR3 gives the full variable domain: DSGVTQTPKHLITATGQRVTLRCSPRSGDLSVYWYQQSLDQGLQFLIQYYNGEERAKGNILERFSAQQFPDLHSELNLSSLELGDSALYFCASSVSGANVLTFGAGSRLTVL.

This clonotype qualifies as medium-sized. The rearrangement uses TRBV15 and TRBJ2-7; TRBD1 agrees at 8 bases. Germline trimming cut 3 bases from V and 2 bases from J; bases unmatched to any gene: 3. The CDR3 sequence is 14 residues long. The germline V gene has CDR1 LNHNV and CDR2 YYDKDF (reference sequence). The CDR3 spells CATSSGTGPYEQYV. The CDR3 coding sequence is TGTGCCACCAGCAGCGGGACAGGACCCTACGAGCAGTACGTC.

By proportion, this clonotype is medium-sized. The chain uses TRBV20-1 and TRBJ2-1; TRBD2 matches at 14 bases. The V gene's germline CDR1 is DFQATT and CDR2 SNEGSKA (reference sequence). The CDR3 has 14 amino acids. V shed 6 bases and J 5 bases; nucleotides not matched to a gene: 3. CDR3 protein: CSAPTSGGDNEQFF. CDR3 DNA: TGCAGTGCCCCGACTAGCGGGGGGGACAATGAGCAGTTCTTC.

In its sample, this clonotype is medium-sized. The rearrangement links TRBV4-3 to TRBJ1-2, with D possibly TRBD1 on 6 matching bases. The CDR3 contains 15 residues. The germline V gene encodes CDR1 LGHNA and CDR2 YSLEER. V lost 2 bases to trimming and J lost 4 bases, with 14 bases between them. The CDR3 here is CASSQTSTGAYGYTF. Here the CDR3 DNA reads TGCGCCAGCAGCCAAACCTCGACAGGCGCCTATGGCTACACCTTC.

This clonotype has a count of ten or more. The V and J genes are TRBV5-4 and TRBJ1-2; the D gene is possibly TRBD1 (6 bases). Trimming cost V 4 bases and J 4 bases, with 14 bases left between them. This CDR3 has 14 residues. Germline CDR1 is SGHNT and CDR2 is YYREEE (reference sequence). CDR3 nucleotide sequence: TGTGCCAGCAGCCTAGGACAGAACCTCTATGGCTACACCTTC. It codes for CASSLGQNLYGYTF.

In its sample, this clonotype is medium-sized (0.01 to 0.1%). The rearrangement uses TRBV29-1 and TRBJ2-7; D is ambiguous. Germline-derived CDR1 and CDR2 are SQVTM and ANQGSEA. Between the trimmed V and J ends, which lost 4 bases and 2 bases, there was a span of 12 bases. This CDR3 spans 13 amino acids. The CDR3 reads CSVGGSQPYEQYF. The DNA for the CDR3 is TGCAGCGTTGGAGGTTCACAGCCCTACGAGCAGTACTTC.

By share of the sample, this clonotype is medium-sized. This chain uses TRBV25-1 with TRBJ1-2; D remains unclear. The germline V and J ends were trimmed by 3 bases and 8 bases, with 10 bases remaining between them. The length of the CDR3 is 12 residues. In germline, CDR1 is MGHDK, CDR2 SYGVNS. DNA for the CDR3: TGTGCCAGCAGTGAGCACGGCAGAGGCTACACCTTC. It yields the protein CASSEHGRGYTF.

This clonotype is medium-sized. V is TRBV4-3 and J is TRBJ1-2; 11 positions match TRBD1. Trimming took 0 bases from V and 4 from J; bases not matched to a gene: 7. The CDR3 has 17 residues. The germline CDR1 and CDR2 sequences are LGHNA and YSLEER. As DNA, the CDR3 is TGCGCCAGCAGCCAAGATCAAGGCGGACAGGGGGCCTATGGCTACACCTTC. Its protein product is CASSQDQGGQGAYGYTF.

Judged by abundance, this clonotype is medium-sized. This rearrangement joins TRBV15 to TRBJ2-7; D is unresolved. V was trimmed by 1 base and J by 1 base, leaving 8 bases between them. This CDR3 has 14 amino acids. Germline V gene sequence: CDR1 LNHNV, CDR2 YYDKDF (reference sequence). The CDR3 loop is CATSRAAGSYEQYF. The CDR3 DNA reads TGTGCCACCAGCAGAGCGGCAGGTTCCTACGAGCAGTACTTC.

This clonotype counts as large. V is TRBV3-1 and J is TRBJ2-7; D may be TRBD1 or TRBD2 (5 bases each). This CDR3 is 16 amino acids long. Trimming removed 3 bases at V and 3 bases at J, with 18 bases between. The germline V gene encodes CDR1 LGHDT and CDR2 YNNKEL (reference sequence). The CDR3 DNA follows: TGTGCCAGCAGCCACATCGGAAGGGGACCCAACTACGAGCAGTACTTC. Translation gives CASSHIGRGPNYEQYF.

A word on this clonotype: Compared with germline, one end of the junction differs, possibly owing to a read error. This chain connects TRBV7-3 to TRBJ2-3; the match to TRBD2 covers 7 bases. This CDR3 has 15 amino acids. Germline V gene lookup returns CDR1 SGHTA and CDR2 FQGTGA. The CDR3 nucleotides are TGTGCCTGCAGCGGGAAGATCAGCGGGGCGGATACGCAGTATTTT. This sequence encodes CACSGKISGADTQYF.

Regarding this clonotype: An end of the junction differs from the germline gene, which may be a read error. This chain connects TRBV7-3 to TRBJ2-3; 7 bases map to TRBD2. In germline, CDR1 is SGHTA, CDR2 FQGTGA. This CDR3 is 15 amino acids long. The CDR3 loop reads CACSAKTSGADTQYF. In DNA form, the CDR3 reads TGTGCCTGCAGCGCGAAGACCAGCGGGGCGGATACGCAGTATTTT. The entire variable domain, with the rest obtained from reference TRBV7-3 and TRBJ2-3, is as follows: GAGVSQTPSNKVTEKGKYVELRCDPISGHTALYWYRQSLGQGPEFLIYFQGTGAADDSGLPNDRFFAVRPEGSVSTLKIQRTERGDSAVYLCACSAKTSGADTQYFGPGTRLTVL.

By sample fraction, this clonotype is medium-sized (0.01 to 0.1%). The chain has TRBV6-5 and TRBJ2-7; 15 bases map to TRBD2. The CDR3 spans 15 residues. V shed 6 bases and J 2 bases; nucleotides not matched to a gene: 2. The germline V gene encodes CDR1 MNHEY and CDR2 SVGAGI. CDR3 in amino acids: CASSRTSGGAYEQYV. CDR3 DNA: TGTGCCAGCAGCAGGACTAGCGGGGGGGCCTACGAGCAGTACGTC.

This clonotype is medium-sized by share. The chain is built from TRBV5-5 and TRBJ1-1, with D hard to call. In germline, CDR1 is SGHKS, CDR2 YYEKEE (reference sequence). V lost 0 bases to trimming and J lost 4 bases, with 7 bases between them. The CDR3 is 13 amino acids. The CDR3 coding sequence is TGTGCCAGCAGCTTGGCGGGGTCCACTGAAGCTTTCTTT. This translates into CASSLAGSTEAFF.

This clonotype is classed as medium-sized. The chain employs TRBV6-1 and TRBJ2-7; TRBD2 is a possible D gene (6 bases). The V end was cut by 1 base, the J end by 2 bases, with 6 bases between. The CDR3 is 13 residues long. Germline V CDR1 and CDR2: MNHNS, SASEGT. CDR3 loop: CASSEGGAYEQYF. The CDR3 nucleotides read TGTGCCAGCAGTGAAGGGGGGGCCTACGAGCAGTACTTC.

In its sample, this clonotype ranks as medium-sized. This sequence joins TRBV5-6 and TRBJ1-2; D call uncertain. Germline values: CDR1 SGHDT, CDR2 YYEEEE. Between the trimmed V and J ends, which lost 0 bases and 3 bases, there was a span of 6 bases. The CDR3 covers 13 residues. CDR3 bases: TGTGCCAGCAGCTTGGGCAGCCACTATGGCTACACCTTC. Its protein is CASSLGSHYGYTF.

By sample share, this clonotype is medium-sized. The CDR3: CASSLPGPQHF. CDR3 coding DNA: TGTGCCAGCAGCCTCCCCGGGCCCCAGCATTTT. J is TRBJ1-5 and V is TRBV7-3; D is unresolved. CDR1 and CDR2 from the germline V gene are SGHTA and FQGTGA. The CDR3 consists of 11 residues. Trimming left V 5 bases short and J 9 bases short, with 8 bases between.

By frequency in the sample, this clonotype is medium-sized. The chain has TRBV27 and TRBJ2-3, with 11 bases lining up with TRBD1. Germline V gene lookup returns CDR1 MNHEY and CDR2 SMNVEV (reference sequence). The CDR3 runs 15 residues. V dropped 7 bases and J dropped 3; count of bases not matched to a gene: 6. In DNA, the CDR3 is TGTGCCAGCACTCGGGGGACAGGGGGAACAGATACGCAGTATTTT. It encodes CASTRGTGGTDTQYF.

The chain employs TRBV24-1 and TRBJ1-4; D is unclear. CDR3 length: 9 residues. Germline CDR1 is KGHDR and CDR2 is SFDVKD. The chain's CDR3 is CATNEKLFF. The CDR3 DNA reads TGTGCAACTAATGAAAAACTGTTTTTT.

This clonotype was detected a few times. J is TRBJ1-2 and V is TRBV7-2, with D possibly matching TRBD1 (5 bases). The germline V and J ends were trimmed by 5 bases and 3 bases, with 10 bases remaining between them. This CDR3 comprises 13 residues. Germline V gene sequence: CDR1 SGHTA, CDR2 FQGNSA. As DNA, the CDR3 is TGTGCCAGCAGCCCGGGACCGTACTATGGCTACACCTTC. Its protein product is CASSPGPYYGYTF.

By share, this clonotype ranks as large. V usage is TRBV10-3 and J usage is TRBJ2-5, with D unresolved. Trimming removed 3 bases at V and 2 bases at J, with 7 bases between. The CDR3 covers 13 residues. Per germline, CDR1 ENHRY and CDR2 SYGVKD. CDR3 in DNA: TGTGCCATCAGTGACGGCGGACAAGAGACCCAGTACTTC. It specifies CAISDGGQETQYF.

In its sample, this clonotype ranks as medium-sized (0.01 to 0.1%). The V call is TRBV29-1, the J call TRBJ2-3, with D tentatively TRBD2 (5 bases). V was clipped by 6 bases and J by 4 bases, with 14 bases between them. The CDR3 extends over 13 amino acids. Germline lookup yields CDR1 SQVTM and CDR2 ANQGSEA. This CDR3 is CSVSEGPADTQYF. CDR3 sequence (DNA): TGCAGCGTCTCTGAGGGCCCGGCAGATACGCAGTATTTT.

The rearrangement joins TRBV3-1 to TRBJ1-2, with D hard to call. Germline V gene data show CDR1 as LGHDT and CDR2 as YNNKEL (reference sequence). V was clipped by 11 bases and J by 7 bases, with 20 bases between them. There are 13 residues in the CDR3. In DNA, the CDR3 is TGTGCCCTCTGCCAAAACCCCCCCGGTGGCTACACCTTC. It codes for CALCQNPPGGYTF.

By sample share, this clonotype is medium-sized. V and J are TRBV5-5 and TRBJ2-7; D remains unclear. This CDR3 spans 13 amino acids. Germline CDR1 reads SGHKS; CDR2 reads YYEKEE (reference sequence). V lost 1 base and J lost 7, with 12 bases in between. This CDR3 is CASSLSGIGEQYF. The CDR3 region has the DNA TGTGCCAGCAGCTTGTCTGGGATAGGTGAGCAGTACTTC. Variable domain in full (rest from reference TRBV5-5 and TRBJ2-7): DAGVTQSPTHLIKTRGQQVTLRCSPISGHKSVSWYQQVLGQGPQFIFQYYEKEERGRGNFPDRFSARQFPNYSSELNVNALLLGDSALYLCASSLSGIGEQYFGPGTRLTVT.

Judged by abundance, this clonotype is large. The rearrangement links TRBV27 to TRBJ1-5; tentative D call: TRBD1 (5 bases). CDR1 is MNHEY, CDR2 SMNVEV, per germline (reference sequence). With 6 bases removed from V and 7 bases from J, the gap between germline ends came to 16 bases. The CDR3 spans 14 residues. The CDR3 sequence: CASSHGQMGQPQHF. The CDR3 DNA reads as TGTGCCAGCAGCCACGGACAAATGGGCCAGCCCCAGCATTTT.

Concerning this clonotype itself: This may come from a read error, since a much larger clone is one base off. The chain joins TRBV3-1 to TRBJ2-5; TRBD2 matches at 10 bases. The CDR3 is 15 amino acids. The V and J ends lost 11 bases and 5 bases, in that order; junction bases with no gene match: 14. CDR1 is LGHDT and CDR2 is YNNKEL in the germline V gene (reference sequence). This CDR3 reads CACCPGLAVDETQYF. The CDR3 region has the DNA TGTGCCTGCTGCCCCGGACTAGCGGTGGATGAGACCCAGTACTTC.

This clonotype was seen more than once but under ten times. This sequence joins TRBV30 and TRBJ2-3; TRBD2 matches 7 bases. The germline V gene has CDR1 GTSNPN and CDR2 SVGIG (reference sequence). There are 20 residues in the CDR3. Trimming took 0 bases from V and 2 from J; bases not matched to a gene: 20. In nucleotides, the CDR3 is TGTGCCTGGAGTGTACCAGTAGCCCAGGCCGGGGGGAAGGACACAGATACGCAGTATTTT. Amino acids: CAWSVPVAQAGGKDTDTQYF.

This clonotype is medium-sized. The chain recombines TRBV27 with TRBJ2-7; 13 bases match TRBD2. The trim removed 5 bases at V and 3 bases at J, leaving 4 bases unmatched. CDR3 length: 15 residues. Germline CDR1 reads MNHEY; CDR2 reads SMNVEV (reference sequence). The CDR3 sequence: CASSTGLAGVYEQYF. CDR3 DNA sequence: TGTGCCAGCAGTACTGGACTAGCGGGAGTCTACGAGCAGTACTTC.

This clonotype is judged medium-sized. The CDR3 spells CASSQATGTAYGYTF. The CDR3 coding sequence is TGCGCCAGCAGCCAAGCAACCGGGACAGCTTATGGCTACACCTTC. V gene TRBV4-3 combines with J gene TRBJ1-2, with 7 positions matching TRBD1. CDR3 length equals 15 residues. V lost 1 base to trimming and J lost 5 bases; unmatched junction nucleotides: 7. Germline values: CDR1 LGHNA, CDR2 YSLEER.